These 29 T cell receptor beta chains share one sample of origin, sequenced in a study of beta chain features in type 1 diabetes. Every isolated RNA sample was fully reverse transcribed, so sequencing captured expressed TCRB transcripts. Some clones are missing from TCRdb's copy, which holds only in-frame ones; the method was immunoSEQ multiplex PCR. The sample lists about 240,000 clones, approximately 15% occurring once. Findings of the study overall: Shorter TCRB CDR3s, moderately but significantly so, marked every one of the four CD4+ subsets in Type 1 diabetes patients.

These receptors are not linked to any known antigen. Sequenced material: naive CD4+ T cells from blood. These receptors were taken from a man younger than 40 with type 1 diabetes.

This sequence joins TRBV29-1 and TRBJ1-2; D gene ambiguous. V lost 3 bases and J 5 bases, leaving 10 bases between the germline ends. Looked up from germline, CDR1 is SQVTM and CDR2 is ANQGSEA. The CDR3 is 12 amino acids. CDR3 coding DNA: TGCAGCGTTGATTGGCAGGCATATGGCTACACCTTC. Translation gives CSVDWQAYGYTF.

This chain links TRBV19 with TRBJ2-6; weak D call: TRBD2 (5 bases). The CDR3 runs 15 residues. V lost 7 bases and J lost 2, with 12 bases in between. CDR1 LNHDA and CDR2 SQIVND come from the germline V gene (reference sequence). The CDR3 nucleotides are TGTGCCAGTACCCAGAGGGAAGCTGGGGCCAACGTCCTGACTTTC. Amino acids: CASTQREAGANVLTF.

A few counts support this clone. The chain carries TRBV7-9 and TRBJ2-7; a weak D match, TRBD2 (6 bases). The CDR3 covers 13 residues. V dropped 7 bases and J dropped 4 bases, with 14 bases sitting between them. Germline loops: CDR1 SEHNR, CDR2 FQNEAQ (reference sequence). The CDR3 spells CASNAGGLYEQYF. Written as DNA, the CDR3 is TGTGCCAGCAACGCCGGGGGTTTATACGAGCAGTACTTC.

The chain is built from TRBV4-2 and TRBJ1-2, with no clear D. CDR3 length: 14 amino acids. The germline V gene has CDR1 LGHNA and CDR2 YNFKEQ. Trimming removed 1 base from V and 2 bases from J, with 8 bases in between. This CDR3 reads CASSQVPGNYGYTF. DNA for the CDR3: TGTGCCAGCAGCCAAGTTCCGGGGAACTATGGCTACACCTTC.

In this sample, this clone turned up a few times. J is TRBJ1-4 and V is TRBV7-2; TRBD1 matches 7 bases. Germline V lookup: CDR1 SGHTA, CDR2 FQGNSA. V was clipped by 7 bases and J by 3 bases; unmatched bases: 5. This CDR3 has 14 amino acids. The CDR3 sequence: CASTSGQPNEKLFF. As DNA, the CDR3 is TGTGCCAGCACTTCGGGACAGCCTAATGAAAAACTGTTTTTT.

V gene TRBV19 combines with J gene TRBJ1-2, with a possible D match to TRBD1 (6 bases). The V gene's germline CDR1 is LNHDA and CDR2 SQIVND (reference sequence). The V and J ends lost 5 bases and 6 bases respectively, with 16 bases between them. The CDR3 totals 14 residues. The CDR3 protein is CASSPPRTGHGYTF. The CDR3 DNA follows: TGTGCCAGTAGTCCCCCCAGAACAGGGCATGGCTACACCTTC.

This chain uses TRBV5-1 with TRBJ2-1; 7 bases line up with TRBD2. V lost 0 bases, J lost 3 bases, and 6 bases stayed unmatched. CDR3 size: 16 residues. CDR1 and CDR2 (germline): SGHRS, YFSETQ. This CDR3 is CASSLEASGNYNEQFF. The CDR3 DNA reads TGCGCCAGCAGCTTGGAAGCTAGCGGAAACTACAATGAGCAGTTCTTC.

This clone was recorded a few times. The chain couples TRBV7-6 to TRBJ2-5; maybe TRBD1 (5 bases). Germline V gene data show CDR1 as SGHVS and CDR2 as FNYEAQ. The CDR3 has 12 amino acids. Trimming stripped 3 bases from V and 7 bases from J, with 9 bases between. CDR3 coding DNA: TGTGCCAGCAGCTTGCAGGGCGCGACCCAGTACTTC. This encodes CASSLQGATQYF.

This clone showed up just a few times. CDR3 loop: CASSELGGTATYEQYF. CDR3 nucleotides: TGTGCCAGCAGTGAATTAGGTGGGACAGCCACCTACGAGCAGTACTTC. The rearrangement links TRBV25-1 to TRBJ2-7; TRBD1 aligns across 7 bases. The junction had 8 bases not matched to a gene; V was cut back by 1 base and J by 2 bases. Germline CDR1 reads MGHDK; CDR2 reads SYGVNS. The CDR3 has 16 amino acids.

This clone was counted between two and nine times. The rearrangement links TRBV2 to TRBJ1-1; D call uncertain. Germline V gene sequence: CDR1 SNHLY, CDR2 FYNNEI. V was shortened by 6 bases and J by 4 bases, with 12 bases between the two germline ends. CDR3 length: 13 residues. The CDR3 is CASSIQTRTEAFF. CDR3 DNA: TGTGCCAGCAGCATACAGACCCGCACTGAAGCTTTCTTT.

This clone was counted a few times. The chain couples TRBV30 to TRBJ1-1; D not certain. Trimming removed 5 bases at V and 1 base at J, with 8 bases between. Germline CDR1 is GTSNPN and CDR2 is SVGIG (reference sequence). This CDR3 spans 12 amino acids. CDR3 in DNA: TGTGCCTGGGGACGGGGGAACACTGAAGCTTTCTTT. Translating it yields CAWGRGNTEAFF.

The chain joins TRBV5-1 to TRBJ2-3; TRBD2 matches at 7 bases. J was trimmed by 5 bases and V by 1 base; bases with no gene match: 10. Germline V gives CDR1 SGHRS, CDR2 YFSETQ. The CDR3 covers 16 residues. The CDR3 spells CASSLWSSGGEDTQYF. CDR3 nucleotide sequence: TGCGCCAGCAGCTTGTGGTCTAGCGGCGGAGAAGATACGCAGTATTTT.

This rearrangement joins TRBV10-3 to TRBJ1-5; TRBD1 matches 7 bases. The CDR3 loop spans 17 amino acids. Germline values: CDR1 ENHRY, CDR2 SYGVKD. The V gene end was trimmed by 4 bases and the J gene end by 0 bases; junction bases not matched to a gene: 9. The CDR3 sequence is CAISAGRGSDSNQPQHF. The CDR3 bases are TGTGCCATCAGTGCGGGCAGGGGGTCTGATAGCAATCAGCCCCAGCATTTT.

CDR3 nucleotides: TGTGCCAGCAGACGTCCCGGGACTAACAACAATGAGCAGTTCTTC. This gives the protein CASRRPGTNNNEQFF. The gene calls are TRBV7-2 and TRBJ2-1; the match to TRBD2 covers 7 bases. Looked up from germline, CDR1 is SGHTA and CDR2 is FQGNSA. J lost 5 bases, V lost 6 bases, and 10 bases had no gene match. CDR3 length equals 15 residues.

This clone was counted only a few times. The chain couples TRBV4-2 to TRBJ2-1; D unclear. Trimming cost V 2 bases and J 4 bases, with 15 bases left between them. Germline V CDR1 and CDR2: LGHNA, YNFKEQ. This CDR3 comprises 16 residues. In DNA, the CDR3 is TGTGCCAGCAGCCAAATGACTGGCTCTGAATACAATGAGCAGTTCTTC. It specifies CASSQMTGSEYNEQFF.

The gene calls are TRBV29-1 and TRBJ2-5; 10 bases map to TRBD2. CDR3 size: 16 residues. Germline CDR1 and CDR2: SQVTM and ANQGSEA. V lost 6 bases, J lost 4 bases, and 14 bases stayed unmatched. The CDR3 nucleotides read TGCAGCGTCGGACTCCTAGCGGGGGTCCCTGCAGAGACCCAGTACTTC. Protein product: CSVGLLAGVPAETQYF.

The genes are TRBV2 and TRBJ1-1; perhaps TRBD1 as D (5 bases). Deletions cut 2 bases from V and 4 bases from J, with 14 bases between. The CDR3 loop spans 15 amino acids. In germline, CDR1 is SNHLY, CDR2 FYNNEI. The CDR3, as DNA: TGTGCCAGCAGTGAAAGGGTGTTGGGGGGCACTGAAGCTTTCTTT. Amino acid sequence: CASSERVLGGTEAFF.

This clone was detected a few times. The rearrangement uses TRBV27 and TRBJ1-2; maybe TRBD1 (5 bases). Per the germline V gene, CDR1 is MNHEY and CDR2 is SMNVEV (reference sequence). The CDR3 is made up of 13 amino acids. Trimming left V 4 bases short and J 5 bases short, with 11 bases between. The CDR3 DNA sequence: TGTGCCAGCAGTTGGGGGGGTCGGTATGGCTACACCTTC. Residues: CASSWGGRYGYTF.

This sequence joins TRBV2 and TRBJ1-1; D perhaps matches TRBD1 (5 bases). The CDR3 is made up of 15 amino acids. V lost 4 bases to trimming and J lost 2 bases, with 14 bases between them. Germline V gene data show CDR1 as SNHLY and CDR2 as FYNNEI. The CDR3 DNA sequence: TGTGCCAGCAGTGCCGAGGGGAGGGTTAACACTGAAGCTTTCTTT. Its translation is CASSAEGRVNTEAFF.

This clone was seen only a few times. The chain uses TRBV19 and TRBJ2-6; 10 nucleotides line up with TRBD2. CDR3 length equals 16 residues. The junction had 9 bases not matched to a gene; V was cut back by 9 bases and J by 4 bases. Germline CDR1 reads LNHDA; CDR2 reads SQIVND (reference sequence). CDR3 sequence (DNA): TGTGCCAGCTCAGCGGGGGGGACGAGGGGGGCCAACGTCCTGACTTTC. Translation gives CASSAGGTRGANVLTF.

The CDR3 DNA reads TGTGCCAGCAGGTCGACAGCAACAGATACGCAGTATTTT. Its translation: CASRSTATDTQYF. The chain is built from TRBV6-5 and TRBJ2-3; maybe TRBD1 (5 bases). CDR3 length: 13 residues. Trimming pared 6 bases from V and 3 bases from J, leaving 10 bases between. Germline CDR1 reads MNHEY; CDR2 reads SVGAGI.

The chain combines TRBV19 with TRBJ1-2; D ambiguous. The V gene's germline CDR1 is LNHDA and CDR2 SQIVND (reference sequence). V lost 3 bases and J 4 bases, leaving 9 bases between the germline ends. The CDR3 extends over 13 amino acids. The CDR3 loop is CASSMRHLYGYTF. Here the CDR3 DNA reads TGTGCCAGTAGTATGCGGCACCTCTATGGCTACACCTTC.

This clone was observed a handful of times. The chain employs TRBV7-2 and TRBJ2-1, with TRBD2 identical over 9 bases. This CDR3 contains 16 residues. The germline gives CDR1 SGHTA, CDR2 FQGNSA. V lost 5 bases, J lost 4 bases, and 9 bases stayed unmatched. DNA for the CDR3: TGTGCCAGCAGCCGGATTAGCGGGAGCCTTTACAATGAGCAGTTCTTC. Protein product: CASSRISGSLYNEQFF. Variable domain in full (rest from reference TRBV7-2 and TRBJ2-1): GAGVSQSPSNKVTEKGKDVELRCDPISGHTALYWYRQSLGQGLEFLIYFQGNSAPDKSGLPSDRFSAERTGGSVSTLTIQRTQQEDSAVYLCASSRISGSLYNEQFFGPGTRLTVL.

This clone was seen only a few times. The rearrangement links TRBV2 to TRBJ1-2, with D perhaps TRBD1 (6 bases). V was shortened by 7 bases and J by 6 bases, with 18 bases between the two germline ends. CDR3 length: 14 residues. Germline-derived CDR1 and CDR2 are SNHLY and FYNNEI. The chain's CDR3 is CASTLDRSLDGYTF. For the CDR3, the DNA is TGTGCCAGCACTCTCGACAGGTCTCTTGATGGCTACACCTTC.

This chain connects TRBV29-1 to TRBJ2-5; tentatively, D is TRBD1 (6 bases). There are 13 residues in the CDR3. CDR1 and CDR2 (germline): SQVTM, ANQGSEA. The V and J ends lost 5 bases and 7 bases respectively, with 17 bases between them. The CDR3 loop is CSVSGVVMGTQYF. The CDR3 DNA reads as TGCAGCGTTTCAGGGGTCGTAATGGGGACCCAGTACTTC.

This clone has only a few counts. The chain uses TRBV23-1 and TRBJ1-1; 7 nucleotides align to TRBD1. TRBV23-1 is an ORF; its function is uncertain. J lost 1 base, V lost 6 bases, and 5 bases had no gene match. The CDR3 sequence is 14 residues long. The CDR3 bases are TGCGCCAGCAGAAAGGGACAGTCGAACACTGAAGCTTTCTTT. Its translation is CASRKGQSNTEAFF.

The rearrangement links TRBV9 to TRBJ2-3, with unresolved D. Trimming stripped 0 bases from V and 6 bases from J, with 5 bases between. This CDR3 is built from 12 residues. Germline V gives CDR1 SGDLS, CDR2 YYNGEE. This CDR3 is CASSVAQDTQYF. The CDR3 coding sequence is TGTGCCAGCAGCGTAGCTCAGGATACGCAGTATTTT.

This clone was counted between two and nine times. This sequence joins TRBV6-5 and TRBJ2-3, with 9 bases matching TRBD1. In germline, CDR1 is MNHEY, CDR2 SVGAGI. This CDR3 is built from 15 residues. The J segment lost 3 bases and the V segment lost 6 bases, leaving 7 bases of the junction unmatched. The CDR3 loop reads CASRPGTGFTDTQYF. CDR3 bases: TGTGCCAGCAGACCCGGGACAGGGTTTACAGATACGCAGTATTTT.

The table lists this clone with a few counts. V gene TRBV10-3 combines with J gene TRBJ2-7; weak D call: TRBD1 (6 bases). Trimming stripped 9 bases from V and 5 bases from J, with 17 bases between. This CDR3 is built from 13 residues. Germline CDR1 and CDR2: ENHRY and SYGVKD. CDR3 sequence reads: CAIRGGVSNEQYF. The CDR3 DNA follows: TGTGCCATACGAGGGGGAGTATCCAACGAGCAGTACTTC.